The 2 T cell receptor beta chains listed next were all sequenced from one sample in a study of T cell responses to AZD1222 COVID-19 vaccine. The method was immunoSEQ multiplex PCR; TCRdb's version includes in-frame clones alone and lacks a portion of them. The sample shows 250,000 or so clones, 93% of them seen only once. Here the sequenced sample was peripheral blood, taken on day 0 of AZD1222 vaccination. These receptors originate from an adult in good health.

The V call is TRBV11-2, the J call TRBJ2-7, with D perhaps matching TRBD2 (6 bases). The germline CDR1 and CDR2 sequences are SGHAT and FQNNGV. There are 14 residues in the CDR3. V lost 5 bases, J lost 11 bases, and 22 bases lay in between. CDR3 loop: CASSRDSLLRVEYF. Here the CDR3 DNA reads TGTGCCAGCAGCCGGGACTCCCTACTACGAGTGGAGTACTTC.

The rearrangement links TRBV5-4 to TRBJ1-4; weak D call: TRBD1 (6 bases). CDR1 SGHNT and CDR2 YYREEE come from the germline V gene (reference sequence). The ends were cut back, 0 bases at V and 7 bases at J, with 13 bases in the middle. CDR3 size: 15 residues. The chain's CDR3 is CASSLGGGPSEKLFF. CDR3 sequence (DNA): TGTGCCAGCAGCTTGGGCGGGGGGCCTAGTGAAAAACTGTTTTTT.